This paragraph reports one T cell receptor beta chain. The target of this receptor is not known. It has no much larger one-base neighbor in the sample; base qualities were not kept. The CDR3, from cysteine to phenylalanine, totals 14 residues. Solely the CDR3 DNA is kept, with 42 bases framed from the first base. V lost 6 bases and J lost 5 bases; the stretch between them is 14 bases long. From the germline V gene, CDR1 is LGHNT and CDR2 is FRNRAP. This specimen comes from a study of Ad26.COV2.S vaccination and SARS-CoV-2 variants (dated by TCRdb to the early 2020s). For the study in its entirety: Vaccine-arm donors came from COV1001, a multicentre, randomized, double-blind, placebo-controlled phase I-IIa trial of Ad26.COV2.S in healthy adults. Throughout the experiments and outcome assessment, investigators stayed blinded to trial group allocation. A total of 32 samples were included in the TCR-sequenced set, comprising 19 Ad26.COV2.S vaccine recipients, 5 placebo recipients and 8 SARS-CoV-2 convalescent individuals. Ad26.COV2.S was administered intramuscularly at a dose of 5x10^10 or 1x10^11 viral particles, either as one shot or as two shots given 56 days apart. Sequencing of the TCRbeta repertoire served to evaluate the specificity and breadth of SARS-CoV-2-reactive T cell receptors following Ad26.COV2.S vaccination. Trial participants were randomized into five groups of five, in which low-dose or high-dose Ad26.COV2.S was given once or twice, or placebo was given on both occasions.

General findings and caveats noted by the study authors: Vaccine and placebo recipients had comparable non-spike TCR breadth, which fits with the vaccine containing only spike. The study lacked the statistical power to compare responses across vaccine doses or regimens. Higher spike-specific TCR breadth was observed in Ad26.COV2.S recipients than in placebo recipients (P = 0.0014). According to the authors, total T cell responses may have been underestimated by the TCR breadth and depth analyses. Substantial breadth of spike-specific CD8+ and CD4+ T cell responses was reported after vaccination.

The immunoSEQ Assay was the method used to sequence TCRbeta CDR3 regions. After extraction, genomic DNA underwent amplification by bias-controlled multiplex PCR, followed by high-throughput sequencing. Turning to the authors' computational methods: To quantify the absolute abundance of every unique TCRbeta CDR3 region, sequences were collapsed and filtered. Usable DNA was measured by amplifying reference genes present in all nucleated cells, and TCRbeta template counts were normalized to that usable DNA to estimate T cell fraction. Repertoire TCRs were annotated as SARS-CoV-2-specific by exact matching of V gene, CDR3 amino acid sequence and J gene to a known reactive TCR set. The reference SARS-CoV-2 TCR set came from MIRA and was filtered for enrichment in COVID-19-positive ImmuneCODE repertoires, removing public or cross-reactive TCRs. Using the MIRA antigens, annotated TCRs were further analysed by specific ORF or by position within an ORF. Breadth was defined as annotated unique rearrangements over total unique productive rearrangements; depth was the summed frequency of those rearrangements. TCR breadth was compared between groups using two-sided Wilcoxon rank-sum tests. Here the immuneACCESS table is served through TCRdb, limited to in-frame sequences with V and J called. Missing clones are a known gap in these copies; in checked studies unresolved V genes cover under half, and the rest lacks a known reason. V and J calls plus clone size are reproduced from that table; the DNA served to infer D and trimming. This sample has approximately 410,000 clones in its table, and 92% of those were observed once. The top ten constitute more than 1.5% of the sample.

Interpreted using the paper, the treatment or condition label stands for: some 19 received Ad26.COV2.S at low or high dose, single or two shots; five or six received placebo; per-sample allocation not given. For vaccine and placebo recipients, repertoires were sequenced using samples collected on day 63 after the first injection. In Cohort 1b, 20 to 25 adults aged 18-55 years were enrolled at a single site in Boston, USA, between 29 July and 7 August 2020. As a vaccine, Ad26.COV2.S was a replication-incompetent adenovirus type 26 vector that expressed a prefusion-stabilized SARS-CoV-2 spike protein derived from the original Wuhan strain.

This clonotype was sampled from a person aged 18 to 65 who received the Ad26.COV2.S COVID-19 vaccine or a placebo. The sample was peripheral blood, taken in a trial of Ad26.COV2.S vaccine versus placebo. This sequence uses TRBV12-5 and TRBJ2-4; the D gene lacks a confident call. In nucleotide form, the sequence is TGTGCTAGTGGCCTCCGGAGCAGCCAAAACATTCAGTACTTC. Its protein product is CASGLRSSQNIQYF.